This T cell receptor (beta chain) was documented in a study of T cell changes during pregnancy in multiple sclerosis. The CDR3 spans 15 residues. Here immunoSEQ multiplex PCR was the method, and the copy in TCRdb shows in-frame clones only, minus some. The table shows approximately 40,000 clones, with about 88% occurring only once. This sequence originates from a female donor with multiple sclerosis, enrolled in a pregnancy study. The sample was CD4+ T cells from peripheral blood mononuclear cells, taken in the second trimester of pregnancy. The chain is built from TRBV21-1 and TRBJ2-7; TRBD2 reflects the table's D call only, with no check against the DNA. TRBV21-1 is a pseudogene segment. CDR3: CASSRGLAGVYEQYF. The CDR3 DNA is TGTGCCAGCAGCCGGGGACTAGCGGGAGTATACGAGCAGTACTTC.